The clone carrying this TCR beta chain was recorded a few times. Its target is not known. The data are from a study of CD8+ T cells in alopecia areata. Background on the study: Patients received oral tofacitinib, 5 to 10 mg twice daily, for moderate-to-severe alopecia areata. Study-wide findings and caveats: The study found higher clonality in lesional than normal scalp, especially in alopecia totalis/universalis.

Cell sorting was applied to PBMCs, and CD4+ and CD8+ T cells were collected. Per germline, CDR1 SQVTM and CDR2 ANQGSEA. V dropped 4 bases and J dropped 3 bases, with 9 bases sitting between them. CDR3 length: 12 residues. Reverse transcribed after extraction, RNA yielded cDNA as the sequencing template. The data were produced by immunoSEQ multiplex PCR, yet TCRdb's version contains in-frame clones alone and is incomplete. The profile covers around 140,000 clones, with around 49% appearing a single time and about 19% taken by the ten largest. Sequencing was performed on CD8+ T cells sorted from blood, taken at week 0. The clonotype originates from a human donor with alopecia areata. This sequence joins TRBV29-1 and TRBJ1-2; D is uncertain. CDR3 bases: TGCAGCGTTGTAACCCAAGACTATGGCTACACCTTC. Encoded protein: CSVVTQDYGYTF.